A single sample is the source of the 17 T cell receptor beta chains below, sequenced in a study of regulatory T cells in long-lasting Graves disease. Documented time point: newly diagnosed GD, antithyroid drugs for less than 3 months. PBMC RNA served as the TCR library source. Relying on iRepertoire HTBI primers and Arm-PCR of CDR3 regions, the team built TCR beta libraries. A single record per CDR3 protein comes from TCRdb applying MiXCR to the multiplex PCR reads. The sample lists a few hundred thousand distinct CDR3 sequences, about 19% occurring once. These data were also reused for a study on T cells in Graves' hyperthyroidism and ophthalmopathy.

The starting material was peripheral blood mononuclear cells (PBMCs), obtained at new diagnosis, from a patient treated with antithyroid drugs. The receptors shown here come from a woman aged 25 to 39 with Graves disease.

This clonotype was seen many times. This sequence joins TRBV30 and TRBJ2-6; D remains ambiguous. Trimming removed 0 bases at V and 1 base at J, with 7 bases between. Per the germline V gene, CDR1 is GTSNPN and CDR2 is SVGIG (reference sequence). The CDR3 spans 15 residues. CDR3 DNA sequence: TGTGCCTGGAGTGTGAGCGTGTCTGGGGCCAACGTCCTGACTTTC. This codes for CAWSVSVSGANVLTF. Variable domain in full (rest from reference TRBV30 and TRBJ2-6): SQTIHQWPATLVQPVGSPLSLECTVEGTSNPNLYWYRQAAGRGLQLLFYSVGIGQISSEVPQNLSASRPQDRQFILSSKKLLLSDSGFYLCAWSVSVSGANVLTFGAGSRLTVL.

This clonotype was observed at least ten times. The J gene is TRBJ1-3, the V gene TRBV28; 8 bases agree with TRBD1. The trim removed 7 bases at V and 4 bases at J, leaving 6 bases unmatched. The CDR3 spans 14 residues. Germline loops: CDR1 MDHEN, CDR2 SYDVKM. The CDR3 DNA is TGTGCCAGCACACAGGGGGTGCGAGGAAACACCATATATTTT. Translation gives CASTQGVRGNTIYF.

The V gene is TRBV7-3, the J gene TRBJ1-4; the D is unclear. Trimming took off 11 bases at V and 8 bases at J, with 15 bases between the two ends. Germline V gene sequence: CDR1 SGHTA, CDR2 FQGTGA. The CDR3 extends over 12 amino acids. The CDR3 spells CAWSRSREKLFF. CDR3 DNA sequence: TGTGCCTGGTCGAGGTCTAGGGAAAAACTGTTTTTT.

This clonotype has ten or more counts. The gene calls are TRBV19 and TRBJ2-1; 12 bases are shared with TRBD2. Germline CDR1 is LNHDA and CDR2 is SQIVND (reference sequence). The CDR3 is made up of 17 amino acids. With 5 bases clipped from V and 0 bases from J, the junction kept 5 bases outside the gene matches. CDR3 nucleotides: TGTGCCAGTAGTCATGGACTAGCGGGGAGCTCCTACAATGAGCAGTTCTTC. It codes for CASSHGLAGSSYNEQFF.

This chain links TRBV15 with TRBJ1-5; 9 bases agree with TRBD1. The V gene end was trimmed by 0 bases and the J gene end by 6 bases; junction bases not matched to a gene: 6. The CDR3 has 16 amino acids. Germline V gene sequence: CDR1 LNHNV, CDR2 YYDKDF (reference sequence). The CDR3 reads CATSREQGAVGQPQHF. CDR3 bases: TGTGCCACCAGCAGAGAACAGGGGGCGGTGGGTCAGCCCCAGCATTTT.

The V and J genes are TRBV28 and TRBJ2-3; TRBD2 agrees at 7 bases. The CDR3 spans 18 residues. V gave up 4 bases and J gave up 2 bases; unmatched junction bases: 15. Germline loops: CDR1 MDHEN, CDR2 SYDVKM. This CDR3 is CASSSLYSRDYYTDTQYF. CDR3 nucleotide sequence: TGTGCCAGCAGTTCTCTTTATAGCCGGGACTACTACACAGATACGCAGTATTTT.

This clonotype was counted ten times or more. V usage is TRBV18 and J usage is TRBJ1-3; the D gene is possibly TRBD1 (5 bases). The ends were cut back, 3 bases at V and 6 bases at J, with 18 bases in the middle. Germline CDR1 reads KGHSH; CDR2 reads LQKENI. This CDR3 spans 16 amino acids. The CDR3 here is CASSPNGGFGQNTIYF. CDR3 sequence (DNA): TGTGCCAGCTCACCTAACGGGGGTTTTGGACAAAACACCATATATTTT.

The V and J genes are TRBV24-1 and TRBJ2-3, with 7 bases that match TRBD2. V shed 6 bases and J 0 bases; nucleotides not matched to a gene: 8. Germline loops: CDR1 KGHDR, CDR2 SFDVKD. The CDR3 runs to 16 residues. This chain's CDR3 is CATSLTGGPSTDTQYF. For the CDR3, the DNA is TGTGCCACCAGTTTGACGGGAGGTCCTAGCACAGATACGCAGTATTTT.

Turning to this clonotype: A much larger clone sits a single nucleotide away, making a read error possible. The chain uses TRBV13 and TRBJ2-7; 8 bases line up with TRBD1. CDR1 and CDR2 (germline): PRHDT, FYEKMQ (reference sequence). CDR3 size: 13 residues. V gave up 5 bases and J gave up 2 bases; unmatched junction bases: 2. The CDR3 here is CASSPDRAYEQYF. CDR3 nucleotides: TGTGCCAGCAGCCCGGACAGGGCCTACGAGCAGTACTTC.

This clonotype was observed many times. The chain is built from TRBV20-1 and TRBJ2-7; the D gene is possibly TRBD2 (6 bases). Germline V CDR1 and CDR2: DFQATT, SNEGSKA (reference sequence). CDR3 length: 15 residues. The V gene lost 4 bases and the J gene lost 0 bases, with 16 bases spanning the gap. CDR3 bases: TGCAGTGCTACCATGGGGGAGCGGGCCTCCTACGAGCAGTACTTC. Residues: CSATMGERASYEQYF.

This clonotype was detected ten times or more. The chain carries TRBV3-1 and TRBJ1-1; 7 bases map to TRBD1. Germline CDR1 and CDR2: LGHDT and YNNKEL (reference sequence). This CDR3 spans 12 amino acids. J lost 10 bases, V lost 5 bases, and 7 bases had no gene match. The CDR3 sequence: CASSSRQGGAFF. CDR3 in DNA: TGTGCCAGCAGCTCGCGACAGGGAGGAGCTTTCTTT.

This clonotype occurred many times. CDR3 in amino acids: CASSRKSGHYSANTGELFF. DNA for the CDR3: TGTGCCAGCAGTCGAAAGTCGGGACATTATTCCGCGAACACCGGGGAGCTGTTTTTT. The chain uses TRBV6-1 and TRBJ2-2; TRBD1 might be the D (6 bases). Trimming took 5 bases from V and 0 from J, leaving 22 bases between them. Germline V gene lookup returns CDR1 MNHNS and CDR2 SASEGT. The CDR3 extends over 19 amino acids.

This clonotype has at least ten counts. The chain combines TRBV5-1 with TRBJ2-7; TRBD2 matches at 8 bases. The V gene's germline CDR1 is SGHRS and CDR2 YFSETQ. V shed 6 bases, J shed 6 bases, and the junction held 8 bases outside the gene matches. The length of the CDR3 is 13 residues. The DNA of the CDR3 is TGCGCCAGCACGCGCAGCGGGAGTGGCGAGCAGTACTTC. Amino acids: CASTRSGSGEQYF. Supplemented by reference TRBV5-1 and TRBJ2-7, the full variable domain reads KAGVTQTPRYLIKTRGQQVTLSCSPISGHRSVSWYQQTPGQGLQFLFEYFSETQRNKGNFPGRFSGRQFSNSRSEMNVSTLELGDSALYLCASTRSGSGEQYFGPGTRLTVT.

There are many counts of this clonotype. V is TRBV11-2 and J is TRBJ2-5; 9 nucleotides line up with TRBD1. Germline lookup yields CDR1 SGHAT and CDR2 FQNNGV. V lost 7 bases to trimming and J lost 5 bases; unmatched junction nucleotides: 5. The CDR3 contains 13 residues. As DNA, the CDR3 is TGTGCCAGCACATGGACAGGGGAGGAGACCCAGTACTTC. As protein: CASTWTGEETQYF.

This clonotype occurred many times. This sequence joins TRBV7-9 and TRBJ2-1, with unresolved D. Germline CDR1 is SEHNR and CDR2 is FQNEAQ (reference sequence). V shed 5 bases and J shed 2 bases, with 10 bases lying between them. The CDR3 has 14 amino acids. Here the CDR3 reads CASSPQGTYNEQFF. CDR3 DNA sequence: TGTGCCAGCAGCCCGCAAGGAACCTACAATGAGCAGTTCTTC.

The chain recombines TRBV19 with TRBJ2-1; D is uncertain. The CDR3 is 14 amino acids. V was trimmed by 3 bases and J by 4 bases, leaving 10 bases between them. Germline V gene data show CDR1 as LNHDA and CDR2 as SQIVND (reference sequence). CDR3 nucleotides: TGTGCCAGTAGTATCGGTGGAGTTTACAATGAGCAGTTCTTC. Its translation is CASSIGGVYNEQFF.

This clonotype was recorded at least ten times. The chain joins TRBV27 to TRBJ1-2; 8 bases agree with TRBD1. The CDR3 consists of 14 residues. Trimming took 6 bases from V and 6 from J; bases not matched to a gene: 9. Germline V CDR1 and CDR2: MNHEY, SMNVEV (reference sequence). CDR3 nucleotide sequence: TGTGCCAGCAGCACAGGACAGGGAGCGAATGGCTACACCTTC. It codes for CASSTGQGANGYTF.